This entry features one T cell receptor beta chain sequence. Its antigen remains unknown. These data are taken from a study of PD-1 blockade in classical Hodgkin lymphoma. Study background: Patients were administered nivolumab (3 mg/kg intravenously) every 2 weeks.

Using immunoSEQ multiplex PCR, the repertoire was profiled, and TCRdb retains in-frame clones only, with some absent. This sample has 100,000 to 130,000 clones; 89% occur once, and the top ten carry approximately 20%. CDR1 and CDR2 (germline): MGHDK, SYGVNS. Losses at the gene ends were 8 bases for V and 4 bases for J; bases not matched to a gene: 9. The CDR3 is made up of 14 amino acids. Regarding the study as a whole: Nivolumab initiation under 1 year post-ASCT meant exclusion.

In every patient, relapse followed autologous stem cell transplantation, while exposure to brentuximab vedotin differed. Complete response, partial response or progressive disease constituted the best response categories observed. This specimen was peripheral blood mononuclear cells (PBMCs), taken before the second cycle of nivolumab. This TCR was sampled from a human donor with classical Hodgkin lymphoma. The chain has TRBV25-1 and TRBJ2-7, with 9 bases fitting TRBD1. This chain's CDR3 is CASEKQGARYEQYF. The CDR3 DNA reads as TGTGCCAGCGAAAAACAGGGGGCGCGATACGAGCAGTACTTC.